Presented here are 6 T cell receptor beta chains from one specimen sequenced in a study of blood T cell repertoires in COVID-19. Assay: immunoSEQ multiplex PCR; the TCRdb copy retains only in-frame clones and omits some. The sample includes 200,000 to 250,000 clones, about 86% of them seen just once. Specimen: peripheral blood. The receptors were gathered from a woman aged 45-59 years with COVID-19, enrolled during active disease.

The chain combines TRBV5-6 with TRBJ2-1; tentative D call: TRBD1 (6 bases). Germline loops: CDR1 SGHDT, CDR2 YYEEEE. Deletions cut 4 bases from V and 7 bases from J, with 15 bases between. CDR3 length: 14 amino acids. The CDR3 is CASSPGLQGNEQFF. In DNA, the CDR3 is TGTGCCAGCAGCCCCGGACTTCAGGGGAATGAGCAGTTCTTC.

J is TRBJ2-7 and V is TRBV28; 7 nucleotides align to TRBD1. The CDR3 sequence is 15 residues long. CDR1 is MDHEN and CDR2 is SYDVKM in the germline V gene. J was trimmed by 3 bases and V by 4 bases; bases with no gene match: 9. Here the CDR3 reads CASSSPGQLNYEQYF. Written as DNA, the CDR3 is TGTGCCAGCAGTTCCCCGGGACAGTTAAACTACGAGCAGTACTTC.

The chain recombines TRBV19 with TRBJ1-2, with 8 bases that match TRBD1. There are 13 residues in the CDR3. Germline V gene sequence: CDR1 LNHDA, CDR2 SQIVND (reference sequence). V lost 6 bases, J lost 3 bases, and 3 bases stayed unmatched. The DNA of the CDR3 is TGTGCCAGTAGGACAGGGGAATACTATGGCTACACCTTC. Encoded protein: CASRTGEYYGYTF.

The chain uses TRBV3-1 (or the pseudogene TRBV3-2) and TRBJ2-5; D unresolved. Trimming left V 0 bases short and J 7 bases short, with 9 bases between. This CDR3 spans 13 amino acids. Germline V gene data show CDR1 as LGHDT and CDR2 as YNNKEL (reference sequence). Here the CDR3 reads CASSQDTRGTQYF. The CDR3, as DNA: TGTGCCAGCAGCCAAGATACTCGAGGGACCCAGTACTTC.

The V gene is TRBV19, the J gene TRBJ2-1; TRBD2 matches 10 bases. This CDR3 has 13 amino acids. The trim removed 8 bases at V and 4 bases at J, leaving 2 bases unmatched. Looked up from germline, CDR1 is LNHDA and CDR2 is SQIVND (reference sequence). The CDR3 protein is CASSSGGYNEQFF. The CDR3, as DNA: TGTGCCAGTTCTAGCGGGGGATACAATGAGCAGTTCTTC.

The chain's CDR3 is CASGLGQQAQYF. The CDR3 coding sequence is TGTGCCAGCGGCTTGGGACAGCAGGCCCAGTACTTC. The rearrangement links TRBV28 to TRBJ2-7, with 7 bases aligning to TRBD1. Germline CDR1 and CDR2: MDHEN and SYDVKM. V lost 8 bases, J lost 10 bases, and 11 bases stayed unmatched. The CDR3 runs to 12 residues.